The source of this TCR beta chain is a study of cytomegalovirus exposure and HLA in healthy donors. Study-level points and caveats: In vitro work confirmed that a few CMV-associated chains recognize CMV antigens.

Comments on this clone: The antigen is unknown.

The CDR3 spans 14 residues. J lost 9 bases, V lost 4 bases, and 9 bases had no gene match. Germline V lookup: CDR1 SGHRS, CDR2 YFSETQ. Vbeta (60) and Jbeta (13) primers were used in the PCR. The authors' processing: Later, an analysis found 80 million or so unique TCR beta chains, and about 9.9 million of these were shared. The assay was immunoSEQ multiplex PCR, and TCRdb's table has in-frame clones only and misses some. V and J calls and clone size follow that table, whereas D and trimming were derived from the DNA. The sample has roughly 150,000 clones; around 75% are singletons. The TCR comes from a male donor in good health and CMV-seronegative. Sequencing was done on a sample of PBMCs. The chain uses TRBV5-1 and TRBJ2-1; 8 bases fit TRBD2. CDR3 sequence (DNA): TGCGCCAGCAGCCAGGGACTAGTTGAAGGTGAGCAGTTCTTC. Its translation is CASSQGLVEGEQFF. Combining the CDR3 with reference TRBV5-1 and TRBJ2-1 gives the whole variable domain KAGVTQTPRYLIKTRGQQVTLSCSPISGHRSVSWYQQTPGQGLQFLFEYFSETQRNKGNFPGRFSGRQFSNSRSEMNVSTLELGDSALYLCASSQGLVEGEQFFGPGTRLTVL.